This T cell receptor (beta chain) stems from a study of response to subunit inactivated influenza vaccine. Study-level results: Authors suggested seasonal influenza vaccinations each recruit few new T cells.

Comment on this clonotype: The antigen remains undetermined.

The germline gives CDR1 KGHSH, CDR2 LQKENI. CDR3 length: 12 residues. The V end lost 0 bases, the J end lost 12 bases, and 9 bases lay between the germline ends. In TCRdb, the RT-PCR reads were re-called with MiXCR into one record per CDR3 protein. The sample consists of over 450,000 distinct CDR3 sequences, about an eighth of them appearing once. The gene calls are TRBV18 and TRBJ2-4; either TRBD1 or TRBD2 may fit D (5 bases each). The sequence came from a man in his forties or fifties who received an inactivated influenza vaccine. Sequencing was performed on PBMCs from blood, taken roughly 46 days after vaccination. The CDR3 loop reads CASSPPRDRQYF. CDR3 sequence (DNA): TGTGCCAGCTCACCACCCCGGGACCGTCAGTACTTC.